The subject of this entry is one TCR beta chain. As yet, its antigen is unknown. This sample was included in a study of cytotoxic CD8 clonotypes in ibrutinib-treated CLL. V was shortened by 6 bases and J by 4 bases, with 12 bases between the two germline ends. Germline V gene lookup returns CDR1 SNHLY and CDR2 FYNNEI. The CDR3 covers 13 residues. Depths of 1 in 200,000 to 1 in 1 million T cells were the sequencing target. The assay was immunoSEQ multiplex PCR, and TCRdb's table has in-frame clones only and misses some. The sample has over 200,000 clones, around 75% seen once; the top ten hold around 5.9%. Study outcomes and limitations: Different sampling times were used for sustained-remission and progressing patients.

About 2 micrograms of genomic DNA, which was extracted from cryopreserved PBMCs, served as the material used for the TCR beta libraries. Sequencing used PBMCs, obtained after 12 months of ibrutinib treatment. This sequence joins TRBV2 and TRBJ1-1; TRBD1 might be the D (5 bases). The source of this sequence is a human donor with chronic lymphocytic leukemia. CDR3 bases: TGTGCCAGCAGCCTGAGGGGTGGCACTGAAGCTTTCTTT. This translates into CASSLRGGTEAFF.